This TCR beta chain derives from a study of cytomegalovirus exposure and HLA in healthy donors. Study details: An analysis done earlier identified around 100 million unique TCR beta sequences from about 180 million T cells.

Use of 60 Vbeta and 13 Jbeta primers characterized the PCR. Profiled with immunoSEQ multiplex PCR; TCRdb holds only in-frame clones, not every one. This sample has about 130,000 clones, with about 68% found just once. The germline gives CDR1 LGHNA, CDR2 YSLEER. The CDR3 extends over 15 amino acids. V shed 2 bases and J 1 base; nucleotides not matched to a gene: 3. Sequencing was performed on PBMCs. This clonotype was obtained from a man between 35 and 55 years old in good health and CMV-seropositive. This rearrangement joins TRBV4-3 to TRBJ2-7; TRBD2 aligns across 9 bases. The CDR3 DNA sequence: TGCGCCAGCAGCCAACTAGCGGGAATGTCCTACGAGCAGTACTTC. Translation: CASSQLAGMSYEQYF.